The present entry profiles one T cell receptor beta chain with its context. Authors' processing steps: Researchers report that nucleated cell counts were estimated from reference gene primer amplification. Produced via immunoSEQ multiplex PCR; TCRdb's table is partial and in-frame only. From that table come the V and J calls and clone size; the DNA was used to work out D and trimming. Altogether 30,000 to 35,000 clones are present, over 75% being singletons, with the ten largest covering 11% to 15%. The sample belongs to a study of blood T cell repertoires in COVID-19. About the study: Sites across the United States, Italy and Spain contributed samples from acute and convalescent COVID-19. The analysed material was cDNA or gDNA that came from T cells, B-cell-depleted T cells, or PBMCs.

V was pared by 2 bases and J by 6 bases, with 5 bases of the junction left unmatched. In germline, CDR1 is SQVTM, CDR2 ANQGSEA. This CDR3 is built from 13 residues. The sample consisted of peripheral blood. V usage is TRBV29-1 and J usage is TRBJ2-5; 8 nucleotides match TRBD1. The sequence derives from a man in his fifties or sixties with active COVID-19. The CDR3 sequence is CSVEYTGGKTQYF. The CDR3 DNA follows: TGCAGCGTTGAATACACAGGGGGGAAGACCCAGTACTTC. The full variable domain, with the rest looked up from reference TRBV29-1 and TRBJ2-5, is SAVISQKPSRDICQRGTSLTIQCQVDSQVTMMFWYRQQPGQSLTLIATANQGSEATYESGFVIDKFPISRPNLTFSTLTVSNMSPEDSSIYLCSVEYTGGKTQYFGPGTRLLVL.